Listed below are T cell receptor beta chains from one sample, sequenced in a study of T cell changes during pregnancy in multiple sclerosis. Some clones are missing from TCRdb's copy, which holds only in-frame ones; the method was immunoSEQ multiplex PCR. The data contain around 24,000 clones, roughly 85% of them singletons. The source material was CD8+ T cells from peripheral blood mononuclear cells, sampled in the first trimester of pregnancy. The receptors were sampled from a female donor in good health, enrolled as a control in a pregnancy study. CDR3s include the opening cysteine and the closing phenylalanine or tryptophan. The order of the fields is clone size, V gene, J gene, CDR3 protein. Clone size appears in some rows only: once, few, many, or a class for an expanded clone.

size: once; V: TRBV13; J: TRBJ2-7; CDR3: CASSSRGFYEQYF
size: -; V: TRBV9; J: TRBJ2-7; CDR3: CASSGAGPTYEQYF
size: -; V: TRBV7-8; J: TRBJ1-2; CDR3: CASSFVEAYGYTF
size: few; V: TRBV4-3; J: TRBJ2-1; CDR3: CASSQDPPGEAYNEQFF
size: -; V: TRBV7-2; J: TRBJ2-1; CDR3: CASSLFGTPRLNEQFF
size: -; V: TRBV16; J: TRBJ2-7; CDR3: CASSQIAAGGQFEQYF
size: -; V: TRBV6-1; J: TRBJ2-7; CDR3: CASSERGASYEQYF
size: -; V: TRBV9; J: TRBJ1-2; CDR3: CASSVDRAGGYTF
size: -; V: TRBV13; J: TRBJ1-3; CDR3: CASSSSQGAVGNTIYF
size: -; V: TRBV4-1; J: TRBJ2-1; CDR3: CASSQSSGSYNEQFF
size: -; V: TRBV19; J: TRBJ2-3; CDR3: CASTTGTNTDTQYF
size: -; V: TRBV5-4; J: TRBJ1-2; CDR3: CASSFADRGGKDYGYTF
size: -; V: TRBV29-1; J: TRBJ2-1; CDR3: CSVPGPSRGEQFF
size: -; V: TRBV6-6; J: TRBJ2-7; CDR3: CASSYSRGYEQYF
size: -; V: TRBV7-3; J: TRBJ2-4; CDR3: CASSLGAGTKNIQYF
size: -; V: TRBV9; J: TRBJ2-1; CDR3: CASTGLAGGRRDEQFF
size: -; V: TRBV7-8; J: TRBJ1-4; CDR3: CASSWQGNEKLFF
size: -; V: TRBV19; J: TRBJ1-5; CDR3: CASSTDRNNQPQHF
size: -; V: TRBV9; J: TRBJ1-4; CDR3: CASSVTGGPNEKLFF
size: -; V: TRBV4-3; J: TRBJ1-1; CDR3: CASSQRQGGGTEAFF
size: -; V: TRBV27; J: TRBJ2-5; CDR3: CASSFRASETQYF
size: -; V: TRBV4-2; J: TRBJ2-5; CDR3: CASSQAPEGSVETQYF
size: -; V: TRBV5-1; J: TRBJ2-7; CDR3: CASSLGDYEQYF
size: -; V: TRBV19; J: TRBJ2-5; CDR3: CASSIPSGVYQETQYF
size: -; V: TRBV4-3; J: TRBJ1-4; CDR3: CASSWTGGNEKLFF
size: -; V: TRBV28; J: TRBJ1-6; CDR3: CASSSLLGSSYNSPLHF
size: -; V: TRBV19; J: TRBJ2-2; CDR3: CASGGGRGRTGELFF
size: -; V: TRBV15; J: TRBJ2-1; CDR3: CATTSRLAYNEQFF
size: -; V: TRBV7-3; J: TRBJ2-5; CDR3: CASSRHPPGQQQETQYF
size: -; V: TRBV11-2; J: TRBJ2-1; CDR3: CASSSPRRLAGGRDEQFF
size: -; V: TRBV9; J: TRBJ2-3; CDR3: CASSVPTGGPDTQYF
size: medium-sized; V: TRBV5-6; J: TRBJ1-1; CDR3: CASSFWATEAFF
size: -; V: TRBV19; J: TRBJ1-2; CDR3: CASSTRTRDGYTF
size: -; V: TRBV21-1; J: TRBJ2-7; CDR3: CASSKRWVGTGPSYEQYF
size: -; V: TRBV19; J: TRBJ2-3; CDR3: CASTPRWLTDTQYF
size: -; V: TRBV9; J: TRBJ2-7; CDR3: CASSVTGGDYEQYF
size: -; V: TRBV9; J: TRBJ1-1; CDR3: CASSVESTGTEAFF
size: few; V: TRBV5-1; J: TRBJ1-5; CDR3: CASSRTTGVEDQPQHF